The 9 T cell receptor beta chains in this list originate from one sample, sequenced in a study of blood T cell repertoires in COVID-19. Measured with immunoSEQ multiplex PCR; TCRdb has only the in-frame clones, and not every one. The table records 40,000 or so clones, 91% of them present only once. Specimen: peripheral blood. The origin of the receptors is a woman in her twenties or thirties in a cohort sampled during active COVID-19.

The CDR3 nucleotides are TGTGCCAGCAGTTACGCCAGTTCATCTTTTTTAGATACGCAGTATTTT. Amino acid sequence: CASSYASSSFLDTQYF. The chain combines TRBV6-5 with TRBJ2-3; D is undetermined. The germline CDR1 and CDR2 sequences are MNHEY and SVGAGI. The length of the CDR3 is 16 residues. V lost 2 bases and J 5 bases, leaving 17 bases between the germline ends.

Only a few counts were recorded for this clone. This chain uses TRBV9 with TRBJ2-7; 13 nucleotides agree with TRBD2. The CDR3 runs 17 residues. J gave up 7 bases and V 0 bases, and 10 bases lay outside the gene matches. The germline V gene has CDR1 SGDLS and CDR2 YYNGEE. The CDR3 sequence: CASSVGTSGSLSGEQYF. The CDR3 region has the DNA TGTGCCAGCAGCGTAGGGACTAGCGGGAGCCTGTCGGGAGAGCAGTACTTC.

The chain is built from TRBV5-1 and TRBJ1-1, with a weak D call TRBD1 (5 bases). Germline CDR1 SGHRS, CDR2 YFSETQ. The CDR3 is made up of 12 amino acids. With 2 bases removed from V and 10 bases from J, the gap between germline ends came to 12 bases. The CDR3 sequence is CASSFRGPAAFF. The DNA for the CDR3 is TGCGCCAGCAGCTTTAGGGGCCCGGCAGCTTTCTTT.

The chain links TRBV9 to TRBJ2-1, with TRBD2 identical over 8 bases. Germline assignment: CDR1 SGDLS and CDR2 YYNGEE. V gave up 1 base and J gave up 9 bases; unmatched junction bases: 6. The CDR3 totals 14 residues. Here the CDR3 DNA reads TGTGCCAGCAGCGTAACCCTAGCGGGCGGTGAGCAGTTCTTC. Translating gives CASSVTLAGGEQFF.

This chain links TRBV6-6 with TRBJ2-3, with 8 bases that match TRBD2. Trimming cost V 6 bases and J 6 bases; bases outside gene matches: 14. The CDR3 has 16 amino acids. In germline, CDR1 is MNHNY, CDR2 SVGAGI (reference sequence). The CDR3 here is CASSHPGTRRPDTQYF. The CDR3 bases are TGTGCCAGCAGCCACCCCGGGACTAGAAGACCGGATACGCAGTATTTT.

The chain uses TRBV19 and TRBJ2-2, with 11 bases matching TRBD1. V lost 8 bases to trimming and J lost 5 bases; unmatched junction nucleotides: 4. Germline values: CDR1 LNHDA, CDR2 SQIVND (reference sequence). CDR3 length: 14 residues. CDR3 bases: TGTGCCAGTGAGGACAGGGGGCTAACCGGGGAGCTGTTTTTT. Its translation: CASEDRGLTGELFF.

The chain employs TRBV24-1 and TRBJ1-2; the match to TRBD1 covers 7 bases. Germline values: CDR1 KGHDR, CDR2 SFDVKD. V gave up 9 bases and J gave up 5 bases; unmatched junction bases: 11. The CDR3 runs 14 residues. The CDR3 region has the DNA TGTGCCACCTCCACCGCCAGGGACAGATATGGCTACACCTTC. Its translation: CATSTARDRYGYTF.

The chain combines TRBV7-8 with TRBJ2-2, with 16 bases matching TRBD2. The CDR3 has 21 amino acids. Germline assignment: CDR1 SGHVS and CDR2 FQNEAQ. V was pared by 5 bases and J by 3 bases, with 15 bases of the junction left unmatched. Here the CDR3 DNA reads TGTGCCAGCAGCAGTATTTTAGGGACTAGCGGGAGGGCAAAAGACACCGGGGAGCTGTTTTTT. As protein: CASSSILGTSGRAKDTGELFF.

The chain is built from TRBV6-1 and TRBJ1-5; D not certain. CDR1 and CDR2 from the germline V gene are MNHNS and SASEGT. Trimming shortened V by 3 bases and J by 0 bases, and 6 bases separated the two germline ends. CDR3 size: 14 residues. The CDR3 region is CASSDPYSNQPQHF. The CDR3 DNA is TGTGCCAGCAGTGACCCGTATAGCAATCAGCCCCAGCATTTT.